These 20 T cell receptor beta chains were sequenced from one sample in a study of blood T cell repertoires in COVID-19. TCRdb keeps only in-frame clones here, not all; method: immunoSEQ multiplex PCR. Among 170,000 or so clones listed, 90% were seen once. Sequencing was carried out using peripheral blood. The receptor set was obtained from a man aged 50 to 59 with acute or convalescent COVID-19.

The V call is TRBV7-2, the J call TRBJ2-1; 9 bases match TRBD2. J gave up 9 bases and V 1 base, and 10 bases lay outside the gene matches. Looked up from germline, CDR1 is SGHTA and CDR2 is FQGNSA. The CDR3 has 16 residues. CDR3: CASSLVQTSGGTEQFF. The CDR3 region has the DNA TGTGCCAGCAGCTTAGTCCAGACTAGCGGAGGAACTGAGCAGTTCTTC.

The genes are TRBV7-2 and TRBJ2-7; TRBD1 is a possible D gene (6 bases). The CDR3 loop spans 15 amino acids. Germline values: CDR1 SGHTA, CDR2 FQGNSA. The V gene lost 1 base and the J gene lost 1 base, with 11 bases spanning the gap. DNA for the CDR3: TGTGCCAGCAGCTTAGGTCGGACAGATTCCTACGAGCAGTACTTC. It codes for CASSLGRTDSYEQYF.

The V and J genes are TRBV6-5 and TRBJ1-1; tentative D call: TRBD1 (6 bases). There are 13 residues in the CDR3. Germline V gives CDR1 MNHEY, CDR2 SVGAGI. Trimming took off 6 bases at V and 0 bases at J, with 8 bases between the two ends. As DNA, the CDR3 is TGTGCCAGCAGCAGACAGGTGAACACTGAAGCTTTCTTT. It specifies CASSRQVNTEAFF.

This clone was counted a single time. This sequence joins TRBV7-9 and TRBJ2-7; D perhaps matches TRBD1 (6 bases). The CDR3 runs 16 residues. Per germline, CDR1 SEHNR and CDR2 FQNEAQ (reference sequence). Trimming took off 5 bases at V and 0 bases at J, with 17 bases between the two ends. CDR3 sequence: CASSPSVGASSYEQYF. The CDR3 nucleotides are TGTGCCAGCAGCCCGAGCGTGGGGGCCTCCTCCTACGAGCAGTACTTC. Using reference TRBV7-9 and TRBJ2-7 for the parts outside the CDR3, the full variable domain is DTGVSQNPRHKITKRGQNVTFRCDPISEHNRLYWYRQTLGQGPEFLTYFQNEAQLEKSRLLSDRFSAERPKGSFSTLEIQRTEQGDSAMYLCASSPSVGASSYEQYFGPGTRLTVT.

The chain is built from TRBV18 and TRBJ1-1, with 10 positions matching TRBD1. This CDR3 contains 18 residues. Germline assignment: CDR1 KGHSH and CDR2 LQKENI. V was pared by 1 base and J by 1 base, with 9 bases of the junction left unmatched. The CDR3 region has the DNA TGTGCCAGCTCACCACAGGCTAGGGACAGGGGAAGGAACACTGAAGCTTTCTTT. Protein sequence: CASSPQARDRGRNTEAFF.

This chain connects TRBV7-2 to TRBJ1-1; D is possibly TRBD1 (6 bases). The length of the CDR3 is 12 residues. CDR1 is SGHTA and CDR2 is FQGNSA in the germline V gene. Between the trimmed V and J ends, which lost 5 bases and 9 bases, there was a span of 13 bases. CDR3 protein: CASSLTGQKAFF. In DNA form, the CDR3 reads TGTGCCAGCAGCCTTACCGGACAGAAAGCTTTCTTT.

This clone was seen only a few times. The rearrangement links TRBV7-2 to TRBJ1-6; D remains ambiguous. Deletions cut 5 bases from V and 7 bases from J, with 9 bases between. Germline V gene sequence: CDR1 SGHTA, CDR2 FQGNSA. The CDR3 consists of 13 residues. The CDR3 spells CASSVQRNSPLHF. The CDR3 nucleotides are TGTGCCAGCAGCGTTCAGCGGAATTCACCCCTCCACTTT.

V gene TRBV5-1 combines with J gene TRBJ1-1; no clear D gene. CDR3 size: 14 residues. Germline CDR1 reads SGHRS; CDR2 reads YFSETQ. Deletions cut 0 bases from V and 2 bases from J, with 8 bases between. The CDR3 DNA follows: TGCGCCAGCAGCTTGGGCGGTGCTAACACTGAAGCTTTCTTT. Its translation: CASSLGGANTEAFF.

The rearrangement uses TRBV6-5 and TRBJ2-1, with 8 bases lining up with TRBD2. The ends lost 4 bases at V and 4 bases at J; junction bases unmatched: 9. The germline gives CDR1 MNHEY, CDR2 SVGAGI. The CDR3 loop spans 16 amino acids. The CDR3, as DNA: TGTGCCAGCAGTTCGGCCGCGGGACTAGGTTACAATGAGCAGTTCTTC. Protein: CASSSAAGLGYNEQFF.

The chain joins TRBV3-1 (or the pseudogene TRBV3-2) to TRBJ2-7; D call uncertain. This CDR3 is 13 amino acids long. Trimming shortened V by 1 base and J by 3 bases, and 7 bases separated the two germline ends. From germline, CDR1 is LGHDT and CDR2 YNNKEL (reference sequence). The CDR3, as DNA: TGTGCCAGCAGCCAAGTCGCCAGCTACGAGCAGTACTTC. The encoded protein is CASSQVASYEQYF.

The chain couples TRBV6-6 to TRBJ1-5; a weak D match, TRBD1 (6 bases). The CDR3 extends over 14 amino acids. Trimming left V 6 bases short and J 6 bases short, with 15 bases between. The germline gives CDR1 MNHNY, CDR2 SVGAGI (reference sequence). The chain's CDR3 is CASSRAAGVQPQHF. In nucleotides, the CDR3 is TGTGCCAGCAGCCGCGCGGCAGGGGTTCAGCCCCAGCATTTT.

Only one count was recorded for this clone. The V gene is TRBV27, the J gene TRBJ2-2; 9 nucleotides agree with TRBD1. The V gene's germline CDR1 is MNHEY and CDR2 SMNVEV (reference sequence). The CDR3 consists of 14 residues. The J segment lost 6 bases and the V segment lost 2 bases, leaving 1 base of the junction unmatched. The CDR3 region has the DNA TGTGCCAGCAGTTTAGGGGACAGGGCCGGGGAGCTGTTTTTT. Translation gives CASSLGDRAGELFF.

The V gene is TRBV19, the J gene TRBJ1-6, with 12 bases identical to TRBD1. The trim removed 10 bases at V and 8 bases at J, leaving 6 bases unmatched. The germline CDR1 and CDR2 sequences are LNHDA and SQIVND (reference sequence). This CDR3 has 14 amino acids. DNA for the CDR3: TGTGCCACCGGGACAGGGGGCGCGGATTCACCCCTCCACTTT. Its protein is CATGTGGADSPLHF.

The genes are TRBV4-2 and TRBJ1-5; maybe TRBD1 (5 bases). CDR3 size: 15 residues. CDR1 LGHNA and CDR2 YNFKEQ come from the germline V gene. V was cut by 1 base and J by 3 bases, with 10 bases left in between. DNA of the CDR3: TGTGCCAGCAGCCAAGCCCTAGGACACAATCAGCCCCAGCATTTT. Amino acid sequence: CASSQALGHNQPQHF.

The V gene is TRBV11-2, the J gene TRBJ2-3; D gene uncertain. From germline, CDR1 is SGHAT and CDR2 FQNNGV. V was shortened by 5 bases and J by 3 bases, with 12 bases between the two germline ends. The CDR3 runs 14 residues. CDR3 sequence: CASSAPTRTDTQYF. The CDR3 DNA follows: TGTGCCAGCAGCGCCCCCACCCGGACAGATACGCAGTATTTT.

This sequence joins TRBV6-6 and TRBJ1-6; 9 bases are shared with TRBD1. Unmatched junction bases numbered 5, after V lost 8 bases and J lost 6 bases. This CDR3 has 14 residues. Germline assignment: CDR1 MNHNY and CDR2 SVGAGI (reference sequence). This CDR3 reads CASSRDRANSPLHF. The CDR3 region has the DNA TGTGCCAGCTCCCGGGACAGGGCTAATTCACCCCTCCACTTT.

The V and J genes are TRBV5-4 and TRBJ2-1; TRBD2 agrees at 10 bases. V lost 2 bases to trimming and J lost 8 bases; unmatched junction nucleotides: 7. CDR1 and CDR2 (germline): SGHNT, YYREEE (reference sequence). The CDR3 sequence is 15 residues long. The CDR3 protein is CASSLPAGGLHEQFF. The CDR3 DNA reads TGTGCCAGCAGCTTACCAGCGGGGGGGCTCCATGAGCAGTTCTTC.

The chain couples TRBV2 to TRBJ2-1, with 7 positions matching TRBD1. CDR1 SNHLY and CDR2 FYNNEI come from the germline V gene. The CDR3 is made up of 15 amino acids. The V and J ends lost 4 bases and 4 bases, in that order; junction bases with no gene match: 7. CDR3 sequence reads: CASSGWTGGYNEQFF. The CDR3 DNA is TGTGCCAGCAGTGGATGGACAGGAGGATACAATGAGCAGTTCTTC.

The chain uses TRBV7-8 and TRBJ1-5; TRBD1 matches 7 bases. The CDR3 runs 15 residues. In germline, CDR1 is SGHVS, CDR2 FQNEAQ. The V and J ends lost 0 bases and 5 bases, in that order; junction bases with no gene match: 4. CDR3 coding DNA: TGTGCCAGCAGCTTAGCTAACAGGGGCGATCAGCCCCAGCATTTT. Encoded protein: CASSLANRGDQPQHF.

The chain carries TRBV19 and TRBJ2-3, with D possibly matching TRBD1 (6 bases). Germline lookup yields CDR1 LNHDA and CDR2 SQIVND (reference sequence). Trimming stripped 3 bases from V and 2 bases from J, with 12 bases between. This CDR3 is 15 amino acids long. CDR3 sequence: CASSMGAGSTDTQYF. The DNA for the CDR3 is TGTGCCAGTAGTATGGGGGCAGGGTCCACAGATACGCAGTATTTT.